Following are 23 T cell receptor beta chains from one sample sequenced in a study of control samples from healthy donors and cancer patients (dated by TCRdb to the early 2020s). The method behind the library was the immunoSEQ multiplex PCR assay. TCRdb stores this immuneACCESS table with in-frame sequences only. Part of the clones is absent; in the studies checked, under half of the shortfall reflects unresolved V genes, and no reason is known for the rest. The sample table shows around 200,000 clones, and approximately 92% are seen once. The leading ten clones occupy almost 1.5% of the sample. The sequenced sample consisted of blood. Receptors were obtained from a man aged 18 to 29 in good health.

The rearrangement links TRBV6-4 to TRBJ1-5; no firm D call. CDR1 is MRHNA and CDR2 is SNTAGT in the germline V gene. V lost 6 bases to trimming and J lost 2 bases, with 14 bases between them. This CDR3 contains 15 residues. The CDR3 loop reads CASSPGPGGNQPQHF. CDR3 coding DNA: TGTGCCAGCAGCCCCGGCCCGGGAGGCAATCAGCCCCAGCATTTT.

This chain uses TRBV11-3 with TRBJ2-5, with D unclear. Trimming removed 1 base at V and 2 bases at J, with 20 bases between. The CDR3 sequence is 18 residues long. Germline CDR1 reads SGHNT; CDR2 reads YENEEA. CDR3 sequence reads: CASSLGAGSPLKQETQYF. The CDR3 DNA is TGTGCCAGCAGCTTAGGGGCAGGTTCTCCCCTTAAACAAGAGACCCAGTACTTC.

With regard to this clone: A read error may produce the germline difference seen at one junction end. This chain uses TRBV6-1 with TRBJ2-7, with 9 nucleotides matching TRBD1. The CDR3 is 15 amino acids. Germline V gene sequence: CDR1 MNHNS, CDR2 SASEGT. CDR3 amino acids: CASSEAGQGSHEQYF. CDR3 nucleotides: TGTGCCAGCAGCGAAGCGGGACAGGGTTCCCACGAGCAGTACTTC.

The J gene is TRBJ2-7, the V gene TRBV15; 8 bases line up with TRBD1. V trimming: 0 bases; J trimming: 7 bases; junction bases outside the gene matches: 8. Germline V gene lookup returns CDR1 LNHNV and CDR2 YYDKDF (reference sequence). The CDR3 sequence is 15 residues long. CDR3 amino acids: CATSRDRRGRGEQYF. For the CDR3, the DNA is TGTGCCACCAGCAGAGACCGCAGGGGGCGGGGTGAGCAGTACTTC.

V and J are TRBV5-1 and TRBJ1-6; D might be TRBD1 (5 bases). CDR3 size: 15 residues. Germline loops: CDR1 SGHRS, CDR2 YFSETQ. V lost 4 bases, J lost 4 bases, and 12 bases lay in between. CDR3 DNA sequence: TGCGCCAGCAGCCCTCTTGACAGTTATAATTCACCCCTCCACTTT. This sequence encodes CASSPLDSYNSPLHF.

The V gene is TRBV7-2, the J gene TRBJ1-1; unclear D gene. The CDR3 sequence is 14 residues long. Trimming left V 3 bases short and J 0 bases short, with 8 bases between. The germline gives CDR1 SGHTA, CDR2 FQGNSA. CDR3: CASSFGPLNTEAFF. The CDR3 DNA is TGTGCCAGCAGCTTTGGACCGCTGAACACTGAAGCTTTCTTT.

The rearrangement uses TRBV2 and TRBJ1-5; D is perhaps TRBD1 (5 bases). The germline gives CDR1 SNHLY, CDR2 FYNNEI. V was shortened by 8 bases and J by 2 bases, with 16 bases between the two germline ends. The CDR3 has 15 residues. In DNA, the CDR3 is TGTGCCAGCCGCACCCTGGGGGGTGGCAATCAGCCCCAGCATTTT. Its translation is CASRTLGGGNQPQHF.

The rearrangement joins TRBV9 to TRBJ2-1; 7 bases map to TRBD1. V gave up 6 bases and J gave up 7 bases; unmatched junction bases: 13. The CDR3 covers 15 residues. CDR1 and CDR2 (germline): SGDLS, YYNGEE. The DNA for the CDR3 is TGTGCCAGCAATAGGGGGCCCAGGCCGGGAAATGAGCAGTTCTTC. Amino acids: CASNRGPRPGNEQFF.

Details on this clone: One end of the junction fails to match germline, which may point to a read error. The same CDR3 also results from other DNA sequences found in this sample. The genes are TRBV2 and TRBJ2-7; TRBD1 might be the D (5 bases). CDR1 and CDR2 (germline): SNHLY, FYNNEI. The CDR3 runs 14 residues. This chain's CDR3 is CASSLQGHGNEQYF. Here the CDR3 DNA reads TGTGCCAGCAGTCTCCAAGGACATGGAAACGAGCAGTATTTC.

The chain links TRBV7-9 to TRBJ1-3, with 9 bases that match TRBD1. Per germline, CDR1 SEHNR and CDR2 FQNEAQ (reference sequence). V dropped 5 bases and J dropped 3; count of bases not matched to a gene: 5. The CDR3 spans 15 residues. In DNA, the CDR3 is TGTGCCAGCAGCCCAGGGACAGGGATTGGAAACACCATATATTTT. It encodes CASSPGTGIGNTIYF.

J is TRBJ2-1 and V is TRBV4-2; D could derive from TRBD1 or TRBD2 (5 bases each). CDR3 length equals 14 residues. The ends were cut back, 1 base at V and 7 bases at J, with 11 bases in the middle. The V gene's germline CDR1 is LGHNA and CDR2 YNFKEQ. CDR3 sequence (DNA): TGTGCCAGCAGCCAAGGGGGCTCGGGGAATGAGCAGTTCTTC. Protein: CASSQGGSGNEQFF.

This clone was observed a few times. The CDR3 nucleotides are TGTGCCACCAGCAGAGATAAAGGGACTAGCGGGGGCCTACTCACAGATACGCAGTATTTT. Translation: CATSRDKGTSGGLLTDTQYF. The chain couples TRBV15 to TRBJ2-3, with 14 bases fitting TRBD2. The CDR3 length is 20 residues. Trimming cost V 0 bases and J 2 bases; bases outside gene matches: 10. Germline V lookup: CDR1 LNHNV, CDR2 YYDKDF (reference sequence).

The chain couples TRBV10-3 to TRBJ2-1, with D possibly called TRBD1 or TRBD2 (5 bases each). The CDR3 totals 12 residues. Trimming removed 6 bases at V and 10 bases at J, with 13 bases between. The germline gives CDR1 ENHRY, CDR2 SYGVKD. DNA of the CDR3: TGTGCCATCAGCGTGTCGGGGCAAGAGCAGTTCTTC. Protein sequence: CAISVSGQEQFF.

The CDR3 DNA follows: TGTGCCAGCAGCTTGGGGAGTTTGTCCTACGAGCAGTACTTC. This encodes CASSLGSLSYEQYF. V is TRBV7-2 and J is TRBJ2-7; tentative D call: TRBD2 (5 bases). This CDR3 has 14 amino acids. Trimming took 3 bases from V and 1 from J, leaving 10 bases between them. Germline lookup yields CDR1 SGHTA and CDR2 FQGNSA. Together with reference TRBV7-2 and TRBJ2-7, the CDR3 gives the full variable domain: GAGVSQSPSNKVTEKGKDVELRCDPISGHTALYWYRQSLGQGLEFLIYFQGNSAPDKSGLPSDRFSAERTGGSVSTLTIQRTQQEDSAVYLCASSLGSLSYEQYFGPGTRLTVT.

The V and J genes are TRBV5-1 and TRBJ1-3, with 9 bases identical to TRBD1. The CDR3 contains 17 residues. Per the germline V gene, CDR1 is SGHRS and CDR2 is YFSETQ. Losses at the gene ends were 4 bases for V and 0 bases for J; bases not matched to a gene: 8. The CDR3 nucleotides are TGCGCCAGCAGCATTACCGGGACAGGGAACTCTGGAAACACCATATATTTT. This translates into CASSITGTGNSGNTIYF.

The chain joins TRBV28 to TRBJ1-2; 9 bases are shared with TRBD1. Germline V gene data show CDR1 as MDHEN and CDR2 as SYDVKM. The ends lost 4 bases at V and 7 bases at J; junction bases unmatched: 7. The CDR3 consists of 14 residues. As DNA, the CDR3 is TGTGCCAGCAGTTACGCGGACAGGGGCACTGGCTACACCTTC. The encoded protein is CASSYADRGTGYTF.

V and J are TRBV10-3 and TRBJ2-1; 11 bases agree with TRBD2. After removal of 3 bases from V and 8 bases from J, the junction contained 3 bases not matched to a gene. Germline values: CDR1 ENHRY, CDR2 SYGVKD. The CDR3 spans 14 residues. CDR3 sequence (DNA): TGTGCCATCAGTGAACTAGCGGGGGTGTATGAGCAGTTCTTC. Its protein product is CAISELAGVYEQFF.

The chain links TRBV6-1 to TRBJ1-1; maybe TRBD1 (6 bases). CDR3 length equals 15 residues. From germline, CDR1 is MNHNS and CDR2 SASEGT. The V end was cut by 1 base, the J end by 4 bases, with 13 bases between. CDR3 amino acids: CASSEGGALSTEAFF. CDR3 DNA: TGTGCCAGCAGTGAAGGGGGGGCGCTTTCCACTGAAGCTTTCTTT.

The chain combines TRBV3-1 (or the pseudogene TRBV3-2) with TRBJ2-4, with a tentative D call TRBD1 (5 bases). Trimming cost V 4 bases and J 7 bases, with 11 bases left between them. The CDR3 consists of 13 residues. Germline assignment: CDR1 LGHDT and CDR2 YNNKEL (reference sequence). CDR3 protein: CASSLLAGNIQYF. In DNA, the CDR3 is TGTGCCAGCAGCCTCCTGGCAGGGAACATTCAGTACTTC.

The rearrangement uses TRBV10-3 and TRBJ1-5; D gene ambiguous. In germline, CDR1 is ENHRY, CDR2 SYGVKD. The V end was cut by 2 bases, the J end by 6 bases, with 14 bases between. This CDR3 contains 15 residues. CDR3 sequence: CAISEIQGRVQPQHF. The DNA for the CDR3 is TGTGCCATCAGTGAGATTCAAGGGAGAGTTCAGCCCCAGCATTTT.

The V and J genes are TRBV6-1 and TRBJ1-4; D remains ambiguous. This CDR3 spans 13 amino acids. V was shortened by 0 bases and J by 11 bases, with 10 bases between the two germline ends. From germline, CDR1 is MNHNS and CDR2 SASEGT. The CDR3 DNA is TGTGCCAGCAGTGAAGCTGGGCAACGGAAACTGTTTTTT. Translation gives CASSEAGQRKLFF.

CDR3 sequence (DNA): TGCGCCAGCAGCCCTCCGGGACCGACGGTCGGAAACACCATATATTTT. This translates into CASSPPGPTVGNTIYF. The chain links TRBV5-1 to TRBJ1-3, with D perhaps matching TRBD1 (5 bases). Germline assignment: CDR1 SGHRS and CDR2 YFSETQ. V gave up 4 bases and J gave up 4 bases, with 18 bases separating them. CDR3 length: 16 amino acids.

On this clone itself: Other DNA sequences in this sample translate to the same CDR3. The V gene is TRBV11-3, the J gene TRBJ2-1, with 8 bases lining up with TRBD2. CDR1 SGHNT and CDR2 YENEEA come from the germline V gene. The CDR3 is made up of 15 amino acids. V was pared by 1 base and J by 3 bases, with 2 bases of the junction left unmatched. The CDR3 spells CASSLGGTSYNEQFF. The CDR3 DNA sequence: TGTGCCAGCAGCTTAGGGGGGACTAGCTACAATGAGCAGTTCTTC.